The rows below give T cell receptor beta chains drawn from one sample of a study of shared clonotypes between healthy human individuals. Sequencing used immunoSEQ multiplex PCR; TCRdb keeps in-frame clones, though not all of them. Of 800,000 or so clones in the sample, about 97% were seen once. The sequenced sample was naive CD8+ T cells sorted from blood. Receptor source: a man under 40 in good health. Both conserved end residues are part of each CDR3. Each record gives: V gene, clone size, D gene, J gene, CDR3 DNA, CDR3 protein. D genes are given only for firm matches. Only some rows state a clone size, as once, few, many or a class for expanded clones.

TRBV10-1	-	TRBD2	TRBJ2-3	TGCGCCAGCAGTGAGTCACGCCGGGAGGGCCTCACAGATACGCAGTATTTT	CASSESRREGLTDTQYF
TRBV2	-	-	TRBJ2-3	TGTGCCACCAGTGGGGGAGTGACAGATACGCAGTATTTT	CATSGGVTDTQYF
TRBV5-1	-	TRBD2	TRBJ2-1	TGCGCCAGCACCGACTTGCTCAGCGGGAGCTACAATGAGCAGTTCTTC	CASTDLLSGSYNEQFF
TRBV7-9	-	-	TRBJ2-7	TGTGCCAGCAGCGCCGACTCCTCCGAGACGTACTTC	CASSADSSETYF
TRBV5-1	-	-	TRBJ2-7	TGCGCCAGCAGCCCGGGGACCTCAGCGGTCCACGAGCAGTACTTC	CASSPGTSAVHEQYF
TRBV13	-	-	TRBJ2-1	TGTGCCAGCAGCCCGTCGTGGGTCAATGAGCAGTTCTTC	CASSPSWVNEQFF
TRBV11-2	-	-	TRBJ2-2	TGTGCCAGCAGCTTGGAGACTTCCGGGGAGCTGTTTTTT	CASSLETSGELFF
TRBV9	-	-	TRBJ2-2	TGTGCCAGCAGCGTCACCGGGACACGGAGAGAACCGAACACCGGGGAGCTGTTTTTT	CASSVTGTRREPNTGELFF
TRBV5-6	-	TRBD2	TRBJ2-1	TGTGCCAGCAGCATCCGGGACTACTCCTACAATGAGCAGTTCTTC	CASSIRDYSYNEQFF
TRBV7-9	-	TRBD2	TRBJ2-4	TGTGCCAGCAGCTTAGACCGAGGGACTAGCGGGAGTCACATTCAGTACTTC	CASSLDRGTSGSHIQYF
TRBV27	once	-	TRBJ2-7	TGTGCCAGCAGTTTATCGGTCGGCATTAGCTCCTACGAGCAGTACTTC	CASSLSVGISSYEQYF
TRBV14	-	TRBD1	TRBJ2-5	TGTGCCAGCAGCCAATATCCTAGGGGGCCCGGGGAGACCCAGTACTTC	CASSQYPRGPGETQYF